This TCR beta chain was identified during a study of shared clonotypes between healthy human individuals. Study-wide background: The cohort had two women and a few men, ages 18 to 49. Points from the study as a whole: Clonotypes shared by all four sorted-subset donors had higher generation probabilities than non-shared clonotypes. Among a few donors, roughly 5% of naive CD4 clonotypes were found in common.

Produced via immunoSEQ multiplex PCR; TCRdb's table is partial and in-frame only. The sample holds some 2 million clones, approximately 94% seen once. Positive CCR7 selection of CD45RO-negative cells yielded the naive CD8 cells, and terminally differentiated effector memory CD45RA+ cells were excluded. This clone is a singleton in its sample. Its antigen is not identified. V dropped 2 bases and J dropped 4; count of bases not matched to a gene: 8. Germline values: CDR1 SQVTM, CDR2 ANQGSEA. The CDR3 loop spans 15 amino acids. This chain links TRBV29-1 with TRBJ1-2; 9 bases agree with TRBD1. The receptor's source is a man aged 18 to 29 in good health. Sequenced material: naive CD8+ T cells sorted from blood. The CDR3: CSVEITGGGSYGYTF. For the CDR3, the DNA is TGCAGCGTTGAAATAACAGGGGGCGGAAGCTATGGCTACACCTTC.